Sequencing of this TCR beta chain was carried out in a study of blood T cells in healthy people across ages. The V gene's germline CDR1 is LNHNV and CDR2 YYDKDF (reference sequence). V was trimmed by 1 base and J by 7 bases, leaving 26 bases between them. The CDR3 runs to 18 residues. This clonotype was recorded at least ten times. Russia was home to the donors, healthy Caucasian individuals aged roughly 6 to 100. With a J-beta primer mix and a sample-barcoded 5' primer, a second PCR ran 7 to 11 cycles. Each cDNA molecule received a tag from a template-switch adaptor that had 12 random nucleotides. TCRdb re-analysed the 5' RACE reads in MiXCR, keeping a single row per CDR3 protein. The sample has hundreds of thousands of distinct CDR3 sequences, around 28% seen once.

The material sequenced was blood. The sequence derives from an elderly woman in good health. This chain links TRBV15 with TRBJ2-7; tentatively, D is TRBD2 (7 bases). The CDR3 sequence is CATSRVLRTRGALREQYF. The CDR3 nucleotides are TGTGCCACCAGCAGAGTATTACGCACACGGGGGGCCCTAAGAGAGCAGTACTTC. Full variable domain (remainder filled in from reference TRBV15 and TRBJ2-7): DAMVIQNPRYQVTQFGKPVTLSCSQTLNHNVMYWYQQKSSQAPKLLFHYYDKDFNNEADTPDNFQSRRPNTSFCFLDIRSPGLGDTAMYLCATSRVLRTRGALREQYFGPGTRLTVT.